This entry lists 32 T cell receptor beta chains sequenced from one sample in a study of blood T cell repertoires in COVID-19 (TCRdb year 2020). The library was built by means of the immunoSEQ multiplex PCR assay. In its TCRdb copy, this immuneACCESS table keeps in-frame sequences only and misses some clones. Where compared with another copy, unresolved V genes explain less than half of these, and the others have no known cause. A total of around 150,000 clones appear in this sample, 65% to 85% of them only once. Of the sample, 3.5% to 4.5% is held by the ten largest clones. The sequenced sample was peripheral blood. The source of these receptors is a woman older than 75 with acute or convalescent COVID-19.

The chain uses TRBV7-2 and TRBJ1-6, with D uncertain. CDR3 length: 14 amino acids. CDR1 and CDR2 (germline): SGHTA, FQGNSA. V lost 1 base, J lost 7 bases, and 8 bases lay in between. CDR3 sequence reads: CASSLGTENSPLHF. DNA of the CDR3: TGTGCCAGCAGCTTAGGTACAGAGAATTCACCCCTCCACTTT.

J is TRBJ1-5 and V is TRBV10-3; 10 bases are a match to TRBD1. Germline V gene lookup returns CDR1 ENHRY and CDR2 SYGVKD. The CDR3 sequence is 14 residues long. V lost 7 bases, J lost 6 bases, and 6 bases stayed unmatched. CDR3 in DNA: TGTGCCATCAATAGACAGGGGGCAGGTCAGCCCCAGCATTTT. It is translated as CAINRQGAGQPQHF.

The chain has TRBV5-1 and TRBJ2-7; 11 bases line up with TRBD2. The CDR3 sequence is 16 residues long. The junction had 8 bases not matched to a gene; V was cut back by 4 bases and J by 2 bases. Germline CDR1 is SGHRS and CDR2 is YFSETQ. The CDR3 is CASSRTGTSGTYEQYF. The DNA of the CDR3 is TGCGCCAGCAGCAGGACCGGGACTAGCGGCACCTACGAGCAGTACTTC.

The chain combines TRBV6-5 with TRBJ1-2; perhaps TRBD1 as D (5 bases). Germline-derived CDR1 and CDR2 are MNHEY and SVGAGI. This CDR3 contains 15 residues. V lost 0 bases and J 13 bases, leaving 21 bases between the germline ends. CDR3 nucleotides: TGTGCCAGCAGTTACTCGGGGGGGAGTCAGGATGTCGCCACCTTC. Translated, it gives CASSYSGGSQDVATF.

This chain links TRBV7-8 with TRBJ2-2; perhaps TRBD2 as D (6 bases). The CDR3 sequence is 15 residues long. V lost 1 base and J lost 7, with 13 bases in between. The germline CDR1 and CDR2 sequences are SGHVS and FQNEAQ. CDR3 region: CASSLVVGRGGELFF. CDR3 DNA sequence: TGTGCCAGCAGCTTAGTTGTGGGGCGGGGCGGGGAGCTGTTTTTT.

The chain couples TRBV6-5 to TRBJ2-2; perhaps TRBD1 as D (6 bases). V dropped 4 bases and J dropped 2 bases, with 14 bases sitting between them. The CDR3 extends over 16 amino acids. CDR1 is MNHEY and CDR2 is SVGAGI in the germline V gene. Here the CDR3 DNA reads TGTGCCAGCAGTTTACAGGGTACCCCAAACACCGGGGAGCTGTTTTTT. Encoded protein: CASSLQGTPNTGELFF.

The chain carries TRBV6-6 and TRBJ1-1; 12 bases fit TRBD1. Germline CDR1 reads MNHNY; CDR2 reads SVGAGI (reference sequence). The CDR3 covers 14 residues. V lost 10 bases to trimming and J lost 4 bases; unmatched junction nucleotides: 7. The CDR3 bases are TGTGCCACAGGGACAGGGGGCGTGTTCACTGAAGCTTTCTTT. It specifies CATGTGGVFTEAFF.

V and J are TRBV4-3 and TRBJ2-5, with 8 bases lining up with TRBD1. Losses at the gene ends were 0 bases for V and 3 bases for J; bases not matched to a gene: 6. The CDR3 extends over 16 amino acids. CDR1 and CDR2 (germline): LGHNA, YSLEER. DNA for the CDR3: TGCGCCAGCAGCCAAGAAAGTGGGACAGGAAAAGAGACCCAGTACTTC. It specifies CASSQESGTGKETQYF.

J is TRBJ2-3 and V is TRBV7-4; D perhaps matches TRBD1 (6 bases). CDR3 size: 14 residues. The germline CDR1 and CDR2 sequences are SGHVT and SQSDAQ. V was trimmed by 8 bases and J by 2 bases, leaving 14 bases between them. The CDR3 DNA sequence: TGTGCCAGCGGGGGCGGCCGTCCCACAGATACGCAGTATTTT. This translates into CASGGGRPTDTQYF. The entire variable domain, with the rest obtained from reference TRBV7-4 and TRBJ2-3, is as follows: GAGVSQSPRYKVAKRGRDVALRCDSISGHVTLYWYRQTLGQGSEVLTYSQSDAQRDKSGRPSGRFSAERPERSVSTLKIQRTEQGDSAVYLCASGGGRPTDTQYFGPGTRLTVL.

This clone was detected only a few times. This chain links TRBV18 with TRBJ1-5; 10 bases are shared with TRBD1. Looked up from germline, CDR1 is KGHSH and CDR2 is LQKENI. Losses at the gene ends were 4 bases for V and 4 bases for J; bases not matched to a gene: 1. The CDR3 runs to 14 residues. The CDR3: CASSRGQGNQPQHF. DNA of the CDR3: TGTGCCAGCTCACGGGGACAGGGGAATCAGCCCCAGCATTTT. Together with reference TRBV18 and TRBJ1-5, the CDR3 gives the full variable domain: NAGVMQNPRHLVRRRGQEARLRCSPMKGHSHVYWYRQLPEEGLKFMVYLQKENIIDESGMPKERFSAEFPKEGPSILRIQQVVRGDSAAYFCASSRGQGNQPQHFGDGTRLSIL.

The DNA of the CDR3 is TGTGCCAGCAGGACACCGGGACAGGACACAGATACGCAGTATTTT. Its translation: CASRTPGQDTDTQYF. V usage is TRBV7-2 and J usage is TRBJ2-3; 8 bases are a match to TRBD1. CDR1 is SGHTA, CDR2 FQGNSA, per germline. Trimming at V came to 6 bases and at J to 2 bases, leaving 7 bases not matched to a gene. CDR3 length: 15 residues.

The chain links TRBV2 to TRBJ1-1, with D unclear. The CDR3 has 14 residues. The V and J ends lost 9 bases and 4 bases respectively, with 18 bases between them. The germline V gene has CDR1 SNHLY and CDR2 FYNNEI. The CDR3 reads CARRAPIAGTEAFF. CDR3 bases: TGTGCCAGGAGGGCCCCAATAGCGGGCACTGAAGCTTTCTTT.

This chain connects TRBV6-4 to TRBJ1-3; 8 bases line up with TRBD1. There are 16 residues in the CDR3. J was trimmed by 0 bases and V by 0 bases; bases with no gene match: 1. Germline CDR1 and CDR2: MRHNA and SNTAGT. The CDR3 nucleotides are TGTGCCAGCAGTGACTCGGACAGGGTCTCTGGAAACACCATATATTTT. The encoded protein is CASSDSDRVSGNTIYF.

The chain uses TRBV19 and TRBJ1-5, with 7 bases identical to TRBD1. CDR1 LNHDA and CDR2 SQIVND come from the germline V gene (reference sequence). CDR3 size: 13 residues. With 6 bases clipped from V and 4 bases from J, the junction kept 3 bases outside the gene matches. CDR3 protein: CASRQTGNQPQHF. Here the CDR3 DNA reads TGTGCCAGTAGACAGACAGGGAATCAGCCCCAGCATTTT.

The chain carries TRBV18 and TRBJ1-2, with D possibly being TRBD1 (6 bases). Looked up from germline, CDR1 is KGHSH and CDR2 is LQKENI. This CDR3 is built from 12 residues. Trimming pared 5 bases from V and 7 bases from J, leaving 11 bases between. The CDR3 DNA reads TGTGCCAGCTCAACTTACAGGGCTGGCTACACCTTC. This encodes CASSTYRAGYTF. Full variable domain (remainder filled in from reference TRBV18 and TRBJ1-2): NAGVMQNPRHLVRRRGQEARLRCSPMKGHSHVYWYRQLPEEGLKFMVYLQKENIIDESGMPKERFSAEFPKEGPSILRIQQVVRGDSAAYFCASSTYRAGYTFGSGTRLTVV.

The V and J genes are TRBV5-1 and TRBJ1-5; D perhaps matches TRBD1 (5 bases). V was pared by 0 bases and J by 4 bases, with 11 bases between. Germline V gene data show CDR1 as SGHRS and CDR2 as YFSETQ. This CDR3 has 15 amino acids. The CDR3 sequence is CASSLEGVENQPQHF. CDR3 bases: TGCGCCAGCAGCTTGGAAGGGGTGGAGAATCAGCCCCAGCATTTT.

The chain employs TRBV7-2 and TRBJ2-1, with TRBD2 matching 8 bases. CDR1 is SGHTA and CDR2 is FQGNSA in the germline V gene. CDR3 size: 15 residues. V gave up 1 base and J gave up 4 bases; unmatched junction bases: 3. CDR3 protein: CASSLEAGGYNEQFF. CDR3 sequence (DNA): TGTGCCAGCAGCTTAGAGGCGGGAGGTTACAATGAGCAGTTCTTC.

The rearrangement uses TRBV6-7 and TRBJ1-5; TRBD1 matches 10 bases. TRBV6-7 is given ORF status, its function remaining uncertain. Trimming at V came to 5 bases and at J to 1 base, leaving 5 bases not matched to a gene. The CDR3 loop spans 16 amino acids. The CDR3 DNA follows: TGTGCCAGCAGTCCGGCGGGACAGGGGAGCAATCAGCCCCAGCATTTT. Translating gives CASSPAGQGSNQPQHF.

The genes are TRBV10-3 and TRBJ1-1, with D perhaps matching TRBD1 (6 bases). The CDR3 consists of 12 residues. The V and J ends lost 3 bases and 11 bases respectively, with 13 bases between them. Looked up from germline, CDR1 is ENHRY and CDR2 is SYGVKD. CDR3 in DNA: TGTGCCATCAGTGAAACAGGGAAAGAGGCTTTCTTT. Translation: CAISETGKEAFF.

The chain links TRBV7-9 to TRBJ2-7; D is unclear. The germline CDR1 and CDR2 sequences are SEHNR and FQNEAQ (reference sequence). Trimming removed 2 bases from V and 6 bases from J, with 5 bases in between. This CDR3 comprises 11 residues. CDR3: CASSLTVEQYF. The CDR3 DNA sequence: TGTGCCAGCAGCTTAACAGTCGAGCAGTACTTC.

The chain recombines TRBV20-1 with TRBJ2-3, with 8 bases identical to TRBD2. The V gene's germline CDR1 is DFQATT and CDR2 SNEGSKA (reference sequence). CDR3 length: 10 amino acids. The trim removed 6 bases at V and 8 bases at J, leaving 1 base unmatched. The CDR3 loop is CSAAGGTQYF. DNA for the CDR3: TGCAGTGCCGCGGGGGGTACGCAGTATTTT.

The table lists this clone with a few counts. The chain has TRBV18 and TRBJ1-3; D is unresolved. V was cut by 3 bases and J by 0 bases, with 15 bases left in between. Per the germline V gene, CDR1 is KGHSH and CDR2 is LQKENI. The CDR3 totals 17 residues. The CDR3 bases are TGTGCCAGCTCACCCGTTCAGGAAACGAACTCTGGAAACACCATATATTTT. Its protein is CASSPVQETNSGNTIYF.

The chain uses TRBV6-1 and TRBJ2-7; 8 bases fit TRBD1. With V trimmed by 3 bases and J by 2 bases, 6 bases remained unmatched. Germline V gene sequence: CDR1 MNHNS, CDR2 SASEGT. This CDR3 has 15 amino acids. The CDR3 spells CASSDGQGWTYEQYF. DNA for the CDR3: TGTGCCAGCAGTGACGGACAGGGCTGGACCTACGAGCAGTACTTC.

The chain uses TRBV29-1 and TRBJ2-2; D gene uncertain. Trimming took 7 bases from V and 7 from J, leaving 16 bases between them. The CDR3 sequence is 13 residues long. Germline assignment: CDR1 SQVTM and CDR2 ANQGSEA. CDR3 residues: CSATVVGDGELFF. The CDR3 DNA sequence: TGCAGCGCAACCGTAGTCGGAGACGGGGAGCTGTTTTTT.

The CDR3 region is CASSRYNEQFF. The CDR3 nucleotides read TGTGCCAGCAGTCGTTACAATGAGCAGTTCTTC. The chain carries TRBV27 and TRBJ2-1, with D unclear. V lost 5 bases to trimming and J lost 4 bases, with 3 bases between them. The CDR3 consists of 11 residues. Germline assignment: CDR1 MNHEY and CDR2 SMNVEV (reference sequence).

The gene calls are TRBV19 and TRBJ1-5; 10 bases are a match to TRBD1. This CDR3 has 17 residues. J lost 2 bases, V lost 9 bases, and 13 bases had no gene match. Germline V gene lookup returns CDR1 LNHDA and CDR2 SQIVND (reference sequence). CDR3 DNA sequence: TGTGCCAGCACAGGCGGGACAGGGGAGGTGGGCAATCAGCCCCAGCATTTT. Its translation is CASTGGTGEVGNQPQHF.

This clone occurred a few times. The chain has TRBV12-3 or TRBV12-4 and TRBJ1-5; TRBD1 might be the D (6 bases). V dropped 5 bases and J dropped 5 bases, with 10 bases sitting between them. The CDR3 consists of 13 residues. Here the CDR3 reads CASSGGADQPQHF. CDR3 in DNA: TGTGCCAGCAGTGGGGGGGCGGATCAGCCCCAGCATTTT.

The chain recombines TRBV19 with TRBJ1-2; D is ambiguous. Germline CDR1 reads LNHDA; CDR2 reads SQIVND (reference sequence). The CDR3 extends over 13 amino acids. Trimming pared 5 bases from V and 5 bases from J, leaving 12 bases between. CDR3 sequence reads: CASSEAGGYGYTF. As DNA, the CDR3 is TGTGCCAGTAGTGAGGCCGGTGGGTATGGCTACACCTTC.

The rearrangement links TRBV20-1 to TRBJ2-5; D gene unclear. V gave up 0 bases and J gave up 7 bases, with 6 bases separating them. The CDR3 covers 11 residues. CDR1 and CDR2 (germline): DFQATT, SNEGSKA (reference sequence). CDR3 in DNA: TGCAGTGCTAGAGATTTATTGACCCAGTACTTC. Translating it yields CSARDLLTQYF.

This chain connects TRBV6-2 or TRBV6-3 to TRBJ2-7; the match to TRBD1 covers 9 bases. This CDR3 is built from 16 residues. Germline V lookup: CDR1 MNHEY, CDR2 SVGEGT. V shed 5 bases, J shed 3 bases, and the junction held 11 bases outside the gene matches. The CDR3 sequence is CASSHNRRGQGYEQYF. The DNA for the CDR3 is TGTGCCAGCAGTCATAATCGGCGGGGACAGGGCTACGAGCAGTACTTC.

The chain is built from TRBV4-2 and TRBJ1-4, with D perhaps TRBD1 (5 bases). The CDR3 extends over 16 amino acids. The germline V and J ends were trimmed by 4 bases and 8 bases, with 20 bases remaining between them. Per germline, CDR1 LGHNA and CDR2 YNFKEQ. The chain's CDR3 is CASSPSDSPLKEKLFF. The CDR3, as DNA: TGTGCCAGCAGCCCTTCAGACAGTCCGCTTAAGGAAAAACTGTTTTTT.

In this sample, this clone turned up a few times. This rearrangement joins TRBV12-3 or TRBV12-4 to TRBJ1-1; D remains unclear. This CDR3 comprises 13 residues. The V gene lost 3 bases and the J gene lost 1 base, with 6 bases spanning the gap. DNA of the CDR3: TGTGCCAGCAGTTTTGACTCGAACACTGAAGCTTTCTTT. This translates into CASSFDSNTEAFF.